This T cell receptor beta chain is drawn from a study of CD8+ T cells in alopecia areata. The study's findings and limits: Sequencing of scalp samples also captures resident alphabeta T cells of normal skin.

On this clone: Its antigen is currently unknown.

There are 9 residues in the CDR3. The sequencing template was cDNA reverse transcribed from extracted RNA. The table came from immunoSEQ multiplex PCR; TCRdb's copy has only in-frame clones and leaves some out. The repertoire includes around 270,000 clones, about 62% of them detected once, and under 2% sits in the top ten. Treatment described: oral pan-JAK inhibitor, 5-10 mg twice daily. This TCR was recovered from a human donor with alopecia areata. Sequences were derived from CD4+ T cells sorted from blood, sampled at week 24, from a patient treated with tofacitinib. The J gene is TRBJ2-1, the V gene TRBV23-1; D ambiguous. TRBV23-1 is placed among ORFs of uncertain function. The CDR3 is CAREFEQFF. CDR3 bases: TGCGCTAGAGAGTTTGAGCAGTTCTTC.